The clone carrying this T cell receptor (beta chain) was found many times. What it binds is unknown. This sample is drawn from a study of regulatory T cells in long-lasting Graves disease. With iRepertoire HTBI primers and Arm-PCR of CDR3 regions, TCR beta libraries were built. TCRdb itself ran the multiplex PCR reads through MiXCR, one entry per CDR3 protein. Here the sample spans hundreds of thousands of distinct CDR3 sequences, 16% being singletons. V lost 3 bases to trimming and J lost 10 bases, with 16 bases between them. The CDR3 contains 13 residues. CDR1 is DFQATT and CDR2 is SNEGSKA in the germline V gene (reference sequence). Described time point: newly diagnosed GD, antithyroid drugs for less than 3 months. PBMC-extracted RNA yielded the TCR library. Study outcomes and limitations: Persistent disease preferred TRBV28, TRBJ1-2 and TRBJ2-5.

These data were also reused for a study on T cells in Graves' hyperthyroidism and ophthalmopathy.

The TCR was taken from a woman in her twenties or thirties with Graves disease. The sample was peripheral blood mononuclear cells (PBMCs), taken at new diagnosis, from a patient treated with antithyroid drugs. This chain links TRBV20-1 with TRBJ2-1; TRBD2 might be the D (6 bases). CDR3 in DNA: TGCAGTGCTAGCTCGACTATCCGGGGGGAGCAGTTCTTC. Its protein product is CSASSTIRGEQFF.